These 22 T cell receptor beta chains came from one sample sequenced in a study of T cell clonality in common variable immunodeficiency (dated by TCRdb to the mid-2010s). The study at large found these results: Fewer deletions and N-nucleotide insertions were reportedly observed in CVID TCRbeta sequences, and highly modified clones with 13 or more V deletions were reportedly absent from CVID TCRbeta sequences.

These receptors are not linked to any known antigen. The method was the immunoSEQ multiplex PCR assay. Not all clones reach the TCRdb copy of this immuneACCESS table, which keeps in-frame sequences only. Checked studies attribute under half of the gap to unresolved V genes and leave the rest unexplained. Here the sample lists some 17,000 clones, none seen once only. The top ten clonotypes cover about 14% of the sample. The sample consisted of peripheral blood mononuclear cells. The receptors stem from a human donor with common variable immunodeficiency.

Worth noting for this clone: The CDR3 goes on 3 residues after the read ends, and that part is filled in from the germline J gene. The chain employs TRBV2 and TRBJ2-1; TRBD2 agrees at 11 bases. This CDR3 is 18 amino acids long. Germline loops: CDR1 SNHLY, CDR2 FYNNEI. V dropped 0 bases and J dropped 9; count of bases not matched to a gene: 13. CDR3: CASSEALLAGGGLGEQFF. The DNA read from the CDR3 is TGTGCCAGCAGTGAAGCGCTTCTAGCGGGGGGTGGTTTGGGTGAG.

This clone was observed a few times. The DNA ends 3 residues before the CDR3 does, and the rest of the CDR3 is filled in from the germline J gene. This rearrangement joins TRBV18 to TRBJ2-2; tentative D call: TRBD1 (5 bases). Germline V CDR1 and CDR2: KGHSH, LQKENI. This CDR3 comprises 15 residues. The ends were cut back, 3 bases at V and 0 bases at J, with 8 bases in the middle. CDR3 loop: CASSPGPTNTGELFF. The CDR3 DNA, read in part, is TGTGCCAGCTCACCGGGGCCTACGAACACCGGGGAG.

Details on this clone: The CDR3 end lies 3 residues beyond the end of the read and is filled in from the germline J gene. The chain uses TRBV29-1 and TRBJ2-7; D not certain. The CDR3 sequence is 12 residues long. V was pared by 4 bases and J by 6 bases, with 13 bases between. Germline V gives CDR1 SQVTM, CDR2 ANQGSEA. The DNA read from the CDR3 is TGCAGCGTTGGGTCCCAAAAGGGCGAG. Protein sequence: CSVGSQKGE. In full, the CDR3 is CSVGSQKGEQYF.

As for this clone: The read is 3 residues too short to cover the CDR3 end, so that end is filled in from the germline J gene. V is TRBV20-1 and J is TRBJ2-7; 9 bases map to TRBD2. CDR3 length equals 15 residues. CDR1 DFQATT and CDR2 SNEGSKA come from the germline V gene (reference sequence). The junction had 11 bases not matched to a gene; V was cut back by 7 bases and J by 1 base. The covered CDR3 bases are TGCAGTGTGTCTAGCGGGAACGCGGTTTCCTACGAG. Protein sequence: CSVSSGNAVSYE. The CDR3 as a whole reads CSVSSGNAVSYEQYF.

This clone has a count of ten or more. Sequencing ends 3 residues short of the CDR3 end; the germline J gene provides the rest. The J gene is TRBJ1-2, the V gene TRBV18, with D hard to call. The germline V and J ends were trimmed by 5 bases and 5 bases, with 12 bases remaining between them. CDR3 length equals 13 residues. CDR1 is KGHSH and CDR2 is LQKENI in the germline V gene. The CDR3: CASSDQERYGYTF. The part of the CDR3 DNA that was read is TGTGCCAGCTCAGACCAGGAGAGGTATGGC.

A remark on this clone: The observed sequence ends 3 residues before the CDR3 terminus, with the missing tail filled in from the germline J gene. J is TRBJ2-7 and V is TRBV7-2, with 8 nucleotides matching TRBD2. Germline trimming cut 5 bases from V and 2 bases from J; bases unmatched to any gene: 8. Germline CDR1 is SGHTA and CDR2 is FQGNSA. The CDR3 is 15 amino acids. CDR3 amino acids: CASSPGGTRTYEQYF. The DNA read from the CDR3 is TGTGCCAGCAGCCCGGGGGGGACTAGAACCTACGAG.

Worth noting for this clone: The read comes to an end 3 residues before the CDR3 does, leaving the germline J gene to fill in the end. The V gene is TRBV2, the J gene TRBJ1-4, with a possible D match to TRBD1 (6 bases). V was shortened by 3 bases and J by 7 bases, with 12 bases between the two germline ends. The CDR3 is 14 amino acids. Germline V gene lookup returns CDR1 SNHLY and CDR2 FYNNEI. CDR3 sequence: CASSEGAWGEKLFF. The sequenced CDR3 bases are TGTGCCAGCAGTGAGGGGGCCTGGGGTGAAAAA.

Details on this clone: The missing CDR3 end, 3 residues past where the read stops, is filled in from the germline J gene. The genes are TRBV7-2 and TRBJ2-3, with 13 bases that match TRBD2. Trimming took 5 bases from V and 6 from J; bases not matched to a gene: 5. The length of the CDR3 is 15 residues. From germline, CDR1 is SGHTA and CDR2 FQGNSA. The sequenced part of the CDR3 DNA is TGTGCCAGCAGCGAACTAGCGGGAGGGTTGGATACG. Residues: CASSELAGGLDT. In full, the CDR3 is CASSELAGGLDTQYF.

A few counts support this clone. The read terminates 3 residues ahead of where the CDR3 ends, so the germline J gene completes it. This rearrangement joins TRBV7-2 to TRBJ2-5; TRBD2 aligns across 8 bases. Germline values: CDR1 SGHTA, CDR2 FQGNSA. The CDR3 has 13 residues. The chain's CDR3 is CASSLVGGETQYF. CDR3 bases read: TGTGCCAGCAGCTTAGTCGGGGGGGAAACC.

This clone was seen only a few times. Read data end 3 residues before the CDR3 end; the end is taken from the germline J gene. The rearrangement joins TRBV18 to TRBJ2-4; 7 positions match TRBD2. Per germline, CDR1 KGHSH and CDR2 LQKENI. Trimming removed 2 bases from V and 6 bases from J; junction bases left unmatched: 7. This CDR3 is 15 amino acids long. The CDR3 DNA, read in part, is TGTGCCAGCTCACCAGGGATGCGGGGGACAAACATT. This gives the protein CASSPGMRGTNI. The whole CDR3 protein is CASSPGMRGTNIQYF.

Points on this clone: The CDR3 end lies 3 residues beyond the end of the read and is filled in from the germline J gene. The J gene is TRBJ1-4, the V gene TRBV6-1, with D maybe TRBD1 (5 bases). The germline V gene encodes CDR1 MNHNS and CDR2 SASEGT. The CDR3 runs 16 residues. V lost 1 base, J lost 8 bases, and 17 bases lay in between. Partial CDR3 DNA: TGTGCCAGCAGTGAAGGCCTGCAGTGGGGCTTCGAAAAA. This gives the protein CASSEGLQWGFEK. The entire CDR3 reads CASSEGLQWGFEKLFF.

This clone was observed a handful of times. The missing CDR3 end, 3 residues past where the read stops, is filled in from the germline J gene. The chain employs TRBV23-1 and TRBJ1-5; 7 bases are a match to TRBD1. TRBV23-1 is recorded as an ORF, its role being uncertain. The CDR3 consists of 17 residues. V lost 3 bases and J lost 0; bases outside the gene matches: 8. The CDR3 is CASSHPDRDYSNQPQHF. The covered CDR3 bases are TGCGCCAGCAGTCATCCCGACAGGGATTATAGCAATCAGCCC.

This clone was found a few times. The observed sequence ends 3 residues before the CDR3 terminus, with the missing tail filled in from the germline J gene. This chain links TRBV18 with TRBJ2-1; D is possibly TRBD2 (6 bases). The V gene's germline CDR1 is KGHSH and CDR2 LQKENI. Trimming removed 3 bases from V and 0 bases from J, with 21 bases in between. The CDR3 contains 19 residues. The CDR3 protein is CASSPHDGTQHSSYNEQFF. The CDR3 bases that were read are TGTGCCAGCTCACCCCATGATGGGACTCAACACAGCTCCTACAATGAG. Full variable domain (missing parts from reference TRBV18 and TRBJ2-1): NAGVMQNPRHLVRRRGQEARLRCSPMKGHSHVYWYRQLPEEGLKFMVYLQKENIIDESGMPKERFSAEFPKEGPSILRIQQVVRGDSAAYFCASSPHDGTQHSSYNEQFFGPGTRLTVL.

This clone showed up many times. The read ends 3 residues shy of where the CDR3 ends; the end is completed using the germline J gene. The chain couples TRBV10-3 to TRBJ1-1; tentatively, D is TRBD1 (6 bases). V was clipped by 6 bases and J by 4 bases, with 18 bases between them. CDR1 and CDR2 (germline): ENHRY, SYGVKD. The length of the CDR3 is 15 residues. The part of the CDR3 DNA that was read is TGTGCCATCAGAGACGGGGGGCTGAGGATCACTGAA. This translates into CAIRDGGLRITE. The entire CDR3 sequence reads CAIRDGGLRITEAFF.

Regarding this clone: The CDR3 goes on 3 residues after the read ends, and that part is filled in from the germline J gene. The genes are TRBV19 and TRBJ1-5; 9 positions match TRBD1. Germline assignment: CDR1 LNHDA and CDR2 SQIVND (reference sequence). The J segment lost 4 bases and the V segment lost 6 bases, leaving 7 bases of the junction unmatched. The CDR3 is 15 amino acids. CDR3 bases read: TGTGCCAGTAGGGGACAGGGCGGCGGTAATCAGCCC. Protein: CASRGQGGGNQP. The full CDR3 reads CASRGQGGGNQPQHF.

This clone was detected many times. The read ends 3 residues shy of where the CDR3 ends; the end is completed using the germline J gene. This chain links TRBV19 with TRBJ1-1, with TRBD1 matching 8 bases. CDR1 LNHDA and CDR2 SQIVND come from the germline V gene (reference sequence). The J segment lost 5 bases and the V segment lost 7 bases, leaving 6 bases of the junction unmatched. The CDR3 runs 13 residues. CDR3 sequence reads: CASTGTGGTEAFF. CDR3 DNA (partial): TGTGCCAGTACCGGAACAGGGGGAACTGAA.

This clone has only a few counts. The CDR3 end lies 3 residues beyond the end of the read and is filled in from the germline J gene. The rearrangement links TRBV18 to TRBJ2-5; a weak D match, TRBD2 (5 bases). Trimming stripped 3 bases from V and 7 bases from J, with 9 bases between. In germline, CDR1 is KGHSH, CDR2 LQKENI. CDR3 length: 12 residues. The chain's CDR3 is CASSPPRGTQYF. Partial CDR3 DNA: TGTGCCAGCTCACCCCCACGGGGGACC.

This clone was detected many times. With the read ending 3 residues before the CDR3 end, the germline J gene is used to fill in that end. This chain links TRBV20-1 with TRBJ1-5, with 7 nucleotides matching TRBD1. V was clipped by 0 bases and J by 6 bases; unmatched bases: 5. The CDR3 spans 14 residues. The germline V gene has CDR1 DFQATT and CDR2 SNEGSKA (reference sequence). The CDR3 loop is CSARDRGGGQPQHF. Partial CDR3 DNA: TGCAGTGCTAGAGATCGAGGGGGCGGTCAGCCC.

This clone was observed at least ten times. The CDR3 end falls 3 residues outside the read, so it is completed with the germline J gene. The chain links TRBV5-1 to TRBJ1-5; 7 nucleotides agree with TRBD1. The J segment lost 7 bases and the V segment lost 4 bases, leaving 8 bases of the junction unmatched. Per germline, CDR1 SGHRS and CDR2 YFSETQ. This CDR3 is 14 amino acids long. CDR3 loop: CASSPNRGGQPQHF. Partial CDR3 DNA: TGCGCCAGCAGCCCGAACAGGGGAGGGCAGCCC.

This clone appeared a few times. The observed sequence ends 3 residues before the CDR3 terminus, with the missing tail filled in from the germline J gene. The chain links TRBV19 to TRBJ1-2, with a tentative D call TRBD1 (6 bases). The germline gives CDR1 LNHDA, CDR2 SQIVND (reference sequence). V gave up 6 bases and J gave up 3 bases, with 20 bases separating them. The CDR3 has 16 residues. CDR3 residues: CASSRRTAGDYYGYTF. The DNA read from the CDR3 is TGTGCCAGTAGCCGTAGGACAGCGGGGGACTACTATGGC.

This clone came up a few times. The read is 3 residues too short to cover the CDR3 end, so that end is filled in from the germline J gene. This sequence joins TRBV6-1 and TRBJ2-1, with 12 nucleotides matching TRBD2. J lost 7 bases, V lost 2 bases, and 9 bases had no gene match. Germline loops: CDR1 MNHNS, CDR2 SASEGT. The CDR3 extends over 17 amino acids. CDR3 sequence reads: CASSELLAGGIYNEQFF. The CDR3 DNA, read in part, is TGTGCCAGCAGTGAATTGCTAGCGGGGGGGATATATAATGAG.

To note about this clone: The read halts 3 residues ahead of the CDR3 end, with the missing end drawn from the germline J gene. This chain uses TRBV19 with TRBJ2-5; possible D gene TRBD2, 6 bases. The V gene lost 1 base and the J gene lost 3 bases, with 12 bases spanning the gap. Germline loops: CDR1 LNHDA, CDR2 SQIVND (reference sequence). The CDR3 has 15 residues. The sequenced part of the CDR3 DNA is TGTGCCAGTAGTATAGGATCTAGCGTCAAAGAGACC. Translating gives CASSIGSSVKET. The CDR3 as a whole reads CASSIGSSVKETQYF.